One sample yielded the 17 T cell receptor beta chains listed below, sequenced in a study of T cells in Graves' hyperthyroidism and ophthalmopathy. Regions amplified from RNA transcripts were the TCR beta CDR3 regions. HTBI primers were employed in a first-round RT-PCR of the TCR CDR3. One entry per CDR3 protein results from TCRdb running MiXCR on the multiplex PCR reads. The repertoire consists of under 800,000 distinct CDR3 sequences, with 13% to 15% occurring once and the leading ten covering around 9.6%. The material sequenced was blood. The receptors here all came from a woman under 30 with Graves' hyperthyroidism.

In its sample, this clonotype was seen many times. CDR3 nucleotide sequence: TGCAGTGCCTATGACAGGGTTCTTTATAATCAGCCCCAGCATTTT. This translates into CSAYDRVLYNQPQHF. V usage is TRBV20-1 and J usage is TRBJ1-5; TRBD1 matches at 7 bases. This CDR3 has 15 amino acids. V dropped 6 bases and J dropped 4; count of bases not matched to a gene: 12. CDR1 and CDR2 (germline): DFQATT, SNEGSKA (reference sequence).

In its sample, this clonotype was seen a few times. A read error may be the cause here, since a much bigger clone is one base away. The chain recombines TRBV12-3 or TRBV12-4 with TRBJ1-4, with a possible D match to TRBD1 (5 bases). This CDR3 contains 16 residues. The DNA of the CDR3 is TGTGCCAGCAGTTTGGGACCTGTTGCAACTAATGGAAAACTGTTTTTT. It is translated as CASSLGPVATNGKLFF.

The sample holds a few counts of this clonotype. This sequence joins TRBV6-1 and TRBJ2-2; D is uncertain. The V and J ends lost 2 bases and 4 bases respectively, with 11 bases between them. Germline CDR1 MNHNS, CDR2 SASEGT. There are 15 residues in the CDR3. The CDR3, as DNA: TGTGCCAGCAGTGAATTTGCAGAGATCACCGGGGAGCTGTTTTTT. Its translation is CASSEFAEITGELFF.

This clonotype was picked up many times. The chain carries TRBV3-1 and TRBJ1-5; D may be TRBD1 (6 bases). Germline CDR1 is LGHDT and CDR2 is YNNKEL (reference sequence). V gave up 3 bases and J gave up 4 bases, with 10 bases separating them. The CDR3 loop spans 14 amino acids. CDR3 in amino acids: CASSHRGHNQPQHF. Written as DNA, the CDR3 is TGTGCCAGCAGCCACAGGGGACATAATCAGCCCCAGCATTTT.

With respect to this clonotype: This CDR3 fails to terminate in the conserved phenylalanine or tryptophan, so it likely reflects a read error. The chain recombines TRBV12-3 or TRBV12-4 with TRBJ2-1, with 9 bases identical to TRBD2. V was pared by 6 bases and J by 5 bases, with 17 bases of the junction left unmatched. The CDR3 totals 18 residues. The CDR3 protein is CASREISGSSHSHNEQFS. DNA of the CDR3: TGTGCCAGCAGGGAGATTAGCGGGAGTTCCCATTCACACAATGAGCAGTTCTCC.

A few counts support this clonotype. V is TRBV6-1 and J is TRBJ1-3, with 7 bases fitting TRBD1. This CDR3 is built from 16 residues. Germline trimming cut 5 bases from V and 4 bases from J; bases unmatched to any gene: 11. From germline, CDR1 is MNHNS and CDR2 SASEGT. CDR3 sequence: CASSRTGPAGGNTIYF. CDR3 in DNA: TGTGCCAGCAGTCGGACAGGCCCGGCGGGAGGAAACACCATATATTTT.

The V and J genes are TRBV12-3 or TRBV12-4 and TRBJ2-4, with D uncertain. Trimming removed 1 base at V and 9 bases at J, with 16 bases between. This CDR3 spans 15 amino acids. The CDR3 here is CASSLEMGSWGIQYF. CDR3 in DNA: TGTGCCAGCAGTTTAGAAATGGGCAGTTGGGGCATTCAGTACTTC.

Ten or more counts support this clonotype. This chain links TRBV28 with TRBJ2-1; D gene unclear. This CDR3 is 18 amino acids long. From germline, CDR1 is MDHEN and CDR2 SYDVKM. Trimming took off 3 bases at V and 9 bases at J, with 27 bases between the two ends. This chain's CDR3 is CASSFLLRRVTLGVEQFF. CDR3 bases: TGTGCCAGCAGTTTTCTCCTAAGGCGAGTCACGCTCGGTGTTGAGCAGTTCTTC.

This chain uses TRBV7-9 with TRBJ1-5; possible D gene TRBD1, 5 bases. V was pared by 5 bases and J by 7 bases, with 18 bases between. The CDR3 totals 15 residues. Germline V gene lookup returns CDR1 SEHNR and CDR2 FQNEAQ (reference sequence). CDR3 protein: CASSPLGEGEQPQHF. As DNA, the CDR3 is TGTGCCAGCAGCCCTTTAGGGGAAGGGGAGCAGCCCCAGCATTTT.

This clonotype occurred many times. The CDR3 loop reads CASSPQRNSNQPQHF. The DNA of the CDR3 is TGTGCCAGCTCACCCCAAAGGAATAGCAATCAGCCCCAGCATTTT. The chain links TRBV18 to TRBJ1-5; no definite D call. V gave up 3 bases and J gave up 0 bases, with 9 bases separating them. Germline V gives CDR1 KGHSH, CDR2 LQKENI. There are 15 residues in the CDR3.

This clonotype was seen at least ten times. The rearrangement uses TRBV20-1 and TRBJ2-7, with 8 bases identical to TRBD2. CDR3 length: 15 amino acids. The V segment lost 0 bases and the J segment 3 bases; nucleotides outside the gene matches: 7. Germline CDR1 DFQATT, CDR2 SNEGSKA (reference sequence). The CDR3 is CSARDLAGGLYEQYF. CDR3 sequence (DNA): TGCAGTGCTAGAGATTTGGCGGGAGGCCTCTACGAGCAGTACTTC.

CDR3 DNA sequence: TGTGCCAGCAGCTCCTACTACGGCTCTTACAATGAGCAGTTCTTC. Its protein is CASSSYYGSYNEQFF. The chain has TRBV5-4 and TRBJ2-1, with D hard to call. The V and J ends lost 3 bases and 4 bases respectively, with 14 bases between them. CDR3 length equals 15 residues. Looked up from germline, CDR1 is SGHNT and CDR2 is YYREEE (reference sequence).

This clonotype was counted only a few times. This sequence joins TRBV19 and TRBJ1-2, with TRBD1 matching 8 bases. CDR1 LNHDA and CDR2 SQIVND come from the germline V gene (reference sequence). J lost 6 bases, V lost 8 bases, and 8 bases had no gene match. The CDR3 spans 13 residues. The CDR3, as DNA: TGTGCCAGTCGACTCGACAGGGGCCATGGCTACACCTTC. It specifies CASRLDRGHGYTF.

Many counts were recorded for this clonotype. This chain connects TRBV7-9 to TRBJ2-1, with 7 nucleotides matching TRBD2. Germline CDR1 reads SEHNR; CDR2 reads FQNEAQ (reference sequence). Trimming cost V 5 bases and J 2 bases; bases outside gene matches: 9. The CDR3 extends over 16 amino acids. Here the CDR3 reads CASSPGVGGPYNEQFF. In DNA form, the CDR3 reads TGTGCCAGCAGCCCGGGGGTGGGAGGGCCCTACAATGAGCAGTTCTTC.

This clonotype has ten or more counts. The rearrangement joins TRBV12-3 or TRBV12-4 to TRBJ1-2; TRBD1 might be the D (5 bases). V was shortened by 2 bases and J by 4 bases, with 11 bases between the two germline ends. The CDR3 sequence is 14 residues long. CDR3 DNA sequence: TGTGCCAGCAGTTTAATCCCCAGGGCCTATGGCTACACCTTC. Protein sequence: CASSLIPRAYGYTF.

The V and J genes are TRBV19 and TRBJ2-7; 9 bases line up with TRBD2. This CDR3 has 14 residues. Germline trimming cut 3 bases from V and 2 bases from J; bases unmatched to any gene: 2. Germline values: CDR1 LNHDA, CDR2 SQIVND (reference sequence). The CDR3 protein is CASSMTSGPYEQYF. DNA of the CDR3: TGTGCCAGTAGTATGACTAGCGGACCCTACGAGCAGTACTTC.

The chain combines TRBV10-2 with TRBJ2-3; 13 bases line up with TRBD2. CDR1 and CDR2 from the germline V gene are WSHSY and SAAADI. The junction had 11 bases not matched to a gene; V was cut back by 8 bases and J by 0 bases. The CDR3 totals 18 residues. The CDR3 DNA sequence: TGCGCCAGCGGGGGACTAGCGGGGCTCGGTACTAGCACAGATACGCAGTATTTT. As protein: CASGGLAGLGTSTDTQYF.